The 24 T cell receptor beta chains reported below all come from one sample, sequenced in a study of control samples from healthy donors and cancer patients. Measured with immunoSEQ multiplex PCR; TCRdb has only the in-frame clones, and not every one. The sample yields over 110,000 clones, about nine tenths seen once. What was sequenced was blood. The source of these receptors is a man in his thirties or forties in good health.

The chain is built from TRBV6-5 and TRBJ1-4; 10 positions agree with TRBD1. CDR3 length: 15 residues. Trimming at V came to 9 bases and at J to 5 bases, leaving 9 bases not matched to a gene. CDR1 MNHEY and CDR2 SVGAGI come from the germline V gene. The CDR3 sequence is CASSRTGGNNEKLFF. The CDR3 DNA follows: TGTGCCAGTTCCCGGACAGGGGGTAACAATGAAAAACTGTTTTTT.

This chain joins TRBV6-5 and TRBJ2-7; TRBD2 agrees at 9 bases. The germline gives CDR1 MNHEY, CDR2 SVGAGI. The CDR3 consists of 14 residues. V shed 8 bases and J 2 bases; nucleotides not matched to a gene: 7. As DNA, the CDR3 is TGTGCCAGCCTAGCGGGATCATTTCCCTACGAGCAGTACTTC. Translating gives CASLAGSFPYEQYF.

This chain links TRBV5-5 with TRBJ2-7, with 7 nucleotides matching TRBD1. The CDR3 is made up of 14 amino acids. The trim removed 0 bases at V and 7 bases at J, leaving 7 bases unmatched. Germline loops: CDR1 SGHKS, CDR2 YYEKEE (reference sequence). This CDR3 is CASSLDRGGREQYF. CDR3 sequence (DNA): TGTGCCAGCAGCTTGGACAGGGGCGGAAGGGAGCAGTACTTC. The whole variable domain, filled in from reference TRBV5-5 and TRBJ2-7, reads DAGVTQSPTHLIKTRGQQVTLRCSPISGHKSVSWYQQVLGQGPQFIFQYYEKEERGRGNFPDRFSARQFPNYSSELNVNALLLGDSALYLCASSLDRGGREQYFGPGTRLTVT.

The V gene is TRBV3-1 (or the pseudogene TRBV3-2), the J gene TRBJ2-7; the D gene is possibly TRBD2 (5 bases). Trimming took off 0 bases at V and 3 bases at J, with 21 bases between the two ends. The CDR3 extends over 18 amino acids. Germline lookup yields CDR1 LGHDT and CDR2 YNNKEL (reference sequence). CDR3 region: CASSQERVVEGANYEQYF. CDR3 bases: TGTGCCAGCAGCCAAGAGCGGGTCGTCGAAGGTGCTAACTACGAGCAGTACTTC.

DNA of the CDR3: TGTGCCAGCAGCTCCGAGTATGCCGGGACAGATGAAAAACTGTTTTTT. As protein: CASSSEYAGTDEKLFF. V and J are TRBV5-4 and TRBJ1-4; TRBD1 matches 7 bases. With 3 bases clipped from V and 6 bases from J, the junction kept 11 bases outside the gene matches. Germline values: CDR1 SGHNT, CDR2 YYREEE (reference sequence). This CDR3 region has 16 residues.

This CDR3 is CASSPLVPQGAYTEAFF. The CDR3 bases are TGTGCCAGCAGCCCACTTGTTCCACAGGGGGCTTACACTGAAGCTTTCTTT. The rearrangement uses TRBV5-6 and TRBJ1-1, with 9 bases identical to TRBD1. CDR1 is SGHDT and CDR2 is YYEEEE in the germline V gene. The CDR3 consists of 17 residues. V shed 4 bases and J 3 bases; nucleotides not matched to a gene: 13.

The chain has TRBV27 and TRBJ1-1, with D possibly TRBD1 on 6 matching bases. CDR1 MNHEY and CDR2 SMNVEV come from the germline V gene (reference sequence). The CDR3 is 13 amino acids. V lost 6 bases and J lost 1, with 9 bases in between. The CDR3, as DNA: TGTGCCAGCAGCACGACAGGGAACACTGAAGCTTTCTTT. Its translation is CASSTTGNTEAFF.

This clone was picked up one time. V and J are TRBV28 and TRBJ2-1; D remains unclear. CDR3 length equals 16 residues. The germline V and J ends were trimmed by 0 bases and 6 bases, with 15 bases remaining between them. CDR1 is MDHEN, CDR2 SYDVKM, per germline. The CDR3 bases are TGTGCCAGCAGTTTATGGTCCGTTTTATCTTCCAATGAGCAGTTCTTC. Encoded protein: CASSLWSVLSSNEQFF.

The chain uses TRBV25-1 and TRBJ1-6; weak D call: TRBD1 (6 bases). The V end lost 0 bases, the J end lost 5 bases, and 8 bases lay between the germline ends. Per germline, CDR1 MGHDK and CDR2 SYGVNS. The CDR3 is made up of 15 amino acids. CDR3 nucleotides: TGTGCCAGCAGTGAATATACAGGGAATAATTCACCCCTCCACTTT. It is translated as CASSEYTGNNSPLHF.

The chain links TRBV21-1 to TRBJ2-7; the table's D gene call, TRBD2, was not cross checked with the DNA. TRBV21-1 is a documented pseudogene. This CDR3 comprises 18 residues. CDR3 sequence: CASSKKGLAGGFSYEQYF. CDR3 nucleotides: TGTGCCAGCAGCAAAAAGGGACTAGCGGGAGGGTTTAGCTACGAGCAGTACTTC.

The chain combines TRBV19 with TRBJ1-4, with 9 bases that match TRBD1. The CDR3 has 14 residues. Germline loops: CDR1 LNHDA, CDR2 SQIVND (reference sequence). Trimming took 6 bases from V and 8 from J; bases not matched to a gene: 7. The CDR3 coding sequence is TGTGCCAGTAGCCCGGGACAGGGAATCGAAAAACTGTTTTTT. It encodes CASSPGQGIEKLFF.

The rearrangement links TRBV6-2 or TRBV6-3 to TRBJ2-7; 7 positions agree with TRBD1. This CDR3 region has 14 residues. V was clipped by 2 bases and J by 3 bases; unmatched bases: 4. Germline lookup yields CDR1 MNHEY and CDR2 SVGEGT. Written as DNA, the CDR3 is TGTGCCAGCAGTTACGGCGCAGGGGGCTACGAGCAGTACTTC. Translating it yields CASSYGAGGYEQYF.

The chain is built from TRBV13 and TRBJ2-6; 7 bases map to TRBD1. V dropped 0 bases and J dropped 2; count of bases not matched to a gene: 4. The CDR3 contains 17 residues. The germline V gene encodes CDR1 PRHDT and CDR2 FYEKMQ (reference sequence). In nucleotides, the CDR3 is TGTGCCAGCAGCTTAGGGACAGGGATGGCTGGGGCCAACGTCCTGACTTTC. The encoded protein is CASSLGTGMAGANVLTF.

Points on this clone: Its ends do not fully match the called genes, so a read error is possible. The CDR3 sequence: CAGSIGLSYEQYF. The CDR3 coding sequence is TGTGCCGGTAGTATAGGACTCTCCTACGAGCAGTACTTC. The genes are TRBV19 and TRBJ2-7, with a tentative D call TRBD2 (5 bases). CDR3 length: 13 amino acids. Germline values: CDR1 LNHDA, CDR2 SQIVND (reference sequence).

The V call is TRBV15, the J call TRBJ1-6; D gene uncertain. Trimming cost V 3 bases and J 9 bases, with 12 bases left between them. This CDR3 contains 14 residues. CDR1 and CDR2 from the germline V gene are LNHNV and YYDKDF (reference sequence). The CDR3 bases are TGTGCCACCAGCAGTGGGAGGGATAGTTCACCCCTCCACTTT. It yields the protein CATSSGRDSSPLHF.

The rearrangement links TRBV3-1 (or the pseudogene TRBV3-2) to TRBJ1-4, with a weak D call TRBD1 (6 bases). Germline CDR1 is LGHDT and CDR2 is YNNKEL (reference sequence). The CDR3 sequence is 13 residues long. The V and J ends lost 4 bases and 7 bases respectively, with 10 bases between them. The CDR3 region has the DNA TGTGCCAGCAGCCCGCGACAGGCTGAAAAACTGTTTTTT. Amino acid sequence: CASSPRQAEKLFF.

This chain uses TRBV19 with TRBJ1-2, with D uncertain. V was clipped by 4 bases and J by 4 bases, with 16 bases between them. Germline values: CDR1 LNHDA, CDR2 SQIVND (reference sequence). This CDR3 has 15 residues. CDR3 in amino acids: CASSTTGWVTYGYTF. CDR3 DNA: TGTGCCAGTAGTACGACGGGATGGGTCACCTATGGCTACACCTTC.

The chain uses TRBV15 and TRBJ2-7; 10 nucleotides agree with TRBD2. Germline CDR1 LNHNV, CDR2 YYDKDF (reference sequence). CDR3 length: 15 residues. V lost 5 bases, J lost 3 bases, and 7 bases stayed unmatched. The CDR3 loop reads CATSGRTSGYYEQYF. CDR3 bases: TGTGCCACCAGCGGTAGGACTAGCGGCTACTACGAGCAGTACTTC. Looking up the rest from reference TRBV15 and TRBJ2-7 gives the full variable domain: DAMVIQNPRYQVTQFGKPVTLSCSQTLNHNVMYWYQQKSSQAPKLLFHYYDKDFNNEADTPDNFQSRRPNTSFCFLDIRSPGLGDTAMYLCATSGRTSGYYEQYFGPGTRLTVT.

CDR3 DNA sequence: TGTGCCAGCAGCTCATGGACAGGGACCTACGAGCAGTACTTC. Translated: CASSSWTGTYEQYF. V usage is TRBV5-5 and J usage is TRBJ2-7; 8 bases line up with TRBD1. Looked up from germline, CDR1 is SGHKS and CDR2 is YYEKEE (reference sequence). The ends lost 3 bases at V and 2 bases at J; junction bases unmatched: 4. This CDR3 is built from 14 residues. Together with reference TRBV5-5 and TRBJ2-7, the CDR3 gives the full variable domain: DAGVTQSPTHLIKTRGQQVTLRCSPISGHKSVSWYQQVLGQGPQFIFQYYEKEERGRGNFPDRFSARQFPNYSSELNVNALLLGDSALYLCASSSWTGTYEQYFGPGTRLTVT.

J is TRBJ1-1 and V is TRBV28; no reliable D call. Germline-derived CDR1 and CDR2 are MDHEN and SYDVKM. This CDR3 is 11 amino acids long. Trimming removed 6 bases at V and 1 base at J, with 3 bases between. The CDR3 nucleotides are TGTGCCAGCAGATGGAACACTGAAGCTTTCTTT. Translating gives CASRWNTEAFF.

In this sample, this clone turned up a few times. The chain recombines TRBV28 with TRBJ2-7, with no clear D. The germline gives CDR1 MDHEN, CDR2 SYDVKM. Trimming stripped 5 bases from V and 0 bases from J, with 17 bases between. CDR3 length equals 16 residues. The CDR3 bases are TGTGCCAGCAGTCAGTTAAGGACCGACCTCTCCTACGAGCAGTACTTC. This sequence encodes CASSQLRTDLSYEQYF. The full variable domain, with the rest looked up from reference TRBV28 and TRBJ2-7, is DVKVTQSSRYLVKRTGEKVFLECVQDMDHENMFWYRQDPGLGLRLIYFSYDVKMKEKGDIPEGYSVSREKKERFSLILESASTNQTSMYLCASSQLRTDLSYEQYFGPGTRLTVT.

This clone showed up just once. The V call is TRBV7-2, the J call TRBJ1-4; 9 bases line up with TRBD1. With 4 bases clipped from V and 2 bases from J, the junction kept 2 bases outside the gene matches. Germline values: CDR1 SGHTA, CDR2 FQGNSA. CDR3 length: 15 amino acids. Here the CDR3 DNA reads TGTGCCAGCAGCTCCGGGACAGGGACTAATGAAAAACTGTTTTTT. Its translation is CASSSGTGTNEKLFF.

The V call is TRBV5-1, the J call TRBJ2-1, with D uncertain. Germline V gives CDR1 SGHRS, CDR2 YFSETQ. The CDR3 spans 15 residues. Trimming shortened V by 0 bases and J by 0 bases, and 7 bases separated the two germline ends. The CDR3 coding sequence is TGCGCCAGCAGCTTGGATGTCAGCTCCTACAATGAGCAGTTCTTC. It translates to CASSLDVSSYNEQFF.

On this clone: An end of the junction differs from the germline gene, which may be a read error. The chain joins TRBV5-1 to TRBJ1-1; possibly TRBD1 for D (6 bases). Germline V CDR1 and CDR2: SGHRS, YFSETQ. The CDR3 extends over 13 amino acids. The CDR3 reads CVSSLQGYTEAFF. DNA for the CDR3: TGCGTCAGCAGCTTACAGGGTTACACTGAAGCTTTCTTT.